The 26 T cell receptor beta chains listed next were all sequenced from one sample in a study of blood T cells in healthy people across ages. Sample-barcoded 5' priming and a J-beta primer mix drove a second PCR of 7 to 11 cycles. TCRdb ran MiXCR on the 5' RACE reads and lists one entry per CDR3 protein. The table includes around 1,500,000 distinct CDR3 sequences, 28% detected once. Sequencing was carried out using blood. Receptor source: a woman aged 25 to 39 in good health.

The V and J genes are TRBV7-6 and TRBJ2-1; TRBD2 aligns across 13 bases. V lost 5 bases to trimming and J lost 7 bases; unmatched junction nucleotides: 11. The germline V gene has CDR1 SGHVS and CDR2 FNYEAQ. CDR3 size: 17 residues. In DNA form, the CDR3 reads TGTGCCAGCAGCCCAACTAGCGGGAGGGCCCTGGTAAATGAGCAGTTCTTC. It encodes CASSPTSGRALVNEQFF.

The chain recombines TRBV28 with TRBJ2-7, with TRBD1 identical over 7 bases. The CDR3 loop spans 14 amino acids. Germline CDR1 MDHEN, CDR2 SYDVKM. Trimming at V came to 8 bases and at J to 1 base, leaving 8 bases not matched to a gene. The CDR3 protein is CASHRDRASYEQYF. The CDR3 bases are TGTGCCAGCCACCGGGACAGAGCTTCCTACGAGCAGTACTTC.

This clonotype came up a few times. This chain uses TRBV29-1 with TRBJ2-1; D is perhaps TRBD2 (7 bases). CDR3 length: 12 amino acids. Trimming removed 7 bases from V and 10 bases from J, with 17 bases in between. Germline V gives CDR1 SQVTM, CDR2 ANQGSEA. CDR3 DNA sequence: TGCAGCGGCCGGGGGGCCGGGGACGAGCAGTTCTTC. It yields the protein CSGRGAGDEQFF.

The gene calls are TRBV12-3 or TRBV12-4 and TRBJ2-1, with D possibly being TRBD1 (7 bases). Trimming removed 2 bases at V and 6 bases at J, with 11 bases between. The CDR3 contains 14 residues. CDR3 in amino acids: CASSLIRGVNEQFF. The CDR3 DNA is TGTGCCAGCAGTTTAATCAGGGGGGTCAATGAGCAGTTCTTC.

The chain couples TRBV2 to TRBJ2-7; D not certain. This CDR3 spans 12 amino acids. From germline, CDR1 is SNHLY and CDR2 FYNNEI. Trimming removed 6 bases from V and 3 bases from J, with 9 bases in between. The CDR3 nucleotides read TGTGCCAGCAGGCAGGTTAGCTACGAGCAGTACGTC. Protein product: CASRQVSYEQYV.

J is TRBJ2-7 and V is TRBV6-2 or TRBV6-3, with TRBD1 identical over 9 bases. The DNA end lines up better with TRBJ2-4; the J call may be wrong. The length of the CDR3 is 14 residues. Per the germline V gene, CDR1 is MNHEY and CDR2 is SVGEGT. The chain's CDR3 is CATSVTGGTNIQYF. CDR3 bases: TGTGCCACTTCAGTTACAGGGGGCACAAACATTCAGTACTTC.

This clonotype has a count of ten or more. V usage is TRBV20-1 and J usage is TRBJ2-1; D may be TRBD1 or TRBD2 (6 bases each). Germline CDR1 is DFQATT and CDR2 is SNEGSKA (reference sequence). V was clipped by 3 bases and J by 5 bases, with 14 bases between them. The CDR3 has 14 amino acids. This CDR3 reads CSARVGGGHNEQFF. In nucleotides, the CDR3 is TGCAGTGCTAGGGTCGGAGGGGGGCACAATGAGCAGTTCTTC.

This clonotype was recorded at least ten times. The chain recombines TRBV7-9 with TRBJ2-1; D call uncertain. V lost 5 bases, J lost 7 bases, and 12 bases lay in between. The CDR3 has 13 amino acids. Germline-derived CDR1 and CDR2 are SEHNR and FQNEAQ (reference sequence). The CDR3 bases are TGTGCCAGCAGCCTCTACGACAAAAATGAGCAGTTCTTC. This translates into CASSLYDKNEQFF.

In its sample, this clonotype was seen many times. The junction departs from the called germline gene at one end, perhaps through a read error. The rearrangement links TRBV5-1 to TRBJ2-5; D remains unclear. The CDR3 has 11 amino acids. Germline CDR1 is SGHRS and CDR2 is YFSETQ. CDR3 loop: CASRTGETQYF. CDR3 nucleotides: TGTGCCAGTCGGACCGGGGAGACCCAGTACTTC.

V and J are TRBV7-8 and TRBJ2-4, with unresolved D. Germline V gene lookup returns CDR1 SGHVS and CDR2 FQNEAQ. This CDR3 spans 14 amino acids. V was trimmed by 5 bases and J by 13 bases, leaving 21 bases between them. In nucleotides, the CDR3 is TGTGCCAGCAGCCCATCCGTGGTCGGTCCCCTCCAGTACTTC. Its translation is CASSPSVVGPLQYF.

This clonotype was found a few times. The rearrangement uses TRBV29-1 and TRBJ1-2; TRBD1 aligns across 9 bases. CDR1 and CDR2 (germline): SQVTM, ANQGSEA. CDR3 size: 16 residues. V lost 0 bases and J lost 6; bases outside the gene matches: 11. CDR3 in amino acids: CSVEDSGQGIFDGYTF. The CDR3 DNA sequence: TGCAGCGTTGAAGATTCTGGACAGGGGATATTCGATGGCTACACCTTC.

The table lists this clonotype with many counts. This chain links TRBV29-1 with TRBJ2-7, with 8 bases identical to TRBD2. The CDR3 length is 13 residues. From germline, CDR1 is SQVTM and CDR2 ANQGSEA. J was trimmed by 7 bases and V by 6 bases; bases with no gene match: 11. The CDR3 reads CSVGAGSGGEQYF. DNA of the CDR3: TGCAGCGTCGGTGCCGGATCGGGAGGGGAGCAGTACTTC.

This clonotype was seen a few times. CDR3 coding DNA: TGTGCCAGCAAGAGTAATTCACCCCTCCACTTT. Its protein product is CASKSNSPLHF. V is TRBV2 and J is TRBJ1-6; D not certain. CDR1 is SNHLY, CDR2 FYNNEI, per germline. Trimming took off 7 bases at V and 6 bases at J, with 4 bases between the two ends. The CDR3 runs 11 residues.

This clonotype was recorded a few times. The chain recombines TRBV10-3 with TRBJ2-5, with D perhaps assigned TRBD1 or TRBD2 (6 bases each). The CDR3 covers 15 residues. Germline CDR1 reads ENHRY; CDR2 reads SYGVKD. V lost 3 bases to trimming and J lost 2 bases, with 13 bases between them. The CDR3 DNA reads TGTGCCATCAGTGACCCGAGGGGGGAACAAGAGACCCAGTACTTC. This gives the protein CAISDPRGEQETQYF.

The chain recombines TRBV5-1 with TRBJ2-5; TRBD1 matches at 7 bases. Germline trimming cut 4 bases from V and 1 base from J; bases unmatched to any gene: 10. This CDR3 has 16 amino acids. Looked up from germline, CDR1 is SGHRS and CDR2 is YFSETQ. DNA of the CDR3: TGCGCCAGCAGCCTGAACCGGGACAGAGGCCAAGAGACCCAGTACTTC. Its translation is CASSLNRDRGQETQYF.

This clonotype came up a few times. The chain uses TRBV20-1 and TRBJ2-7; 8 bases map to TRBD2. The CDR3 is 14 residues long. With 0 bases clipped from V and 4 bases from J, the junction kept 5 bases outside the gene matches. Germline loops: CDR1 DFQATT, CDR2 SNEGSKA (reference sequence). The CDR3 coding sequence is TGCAGTGCTAGAGATCCCAGCGGGAGATACGAGCAGTACTTC. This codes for CSARDPSGRYEQYF.

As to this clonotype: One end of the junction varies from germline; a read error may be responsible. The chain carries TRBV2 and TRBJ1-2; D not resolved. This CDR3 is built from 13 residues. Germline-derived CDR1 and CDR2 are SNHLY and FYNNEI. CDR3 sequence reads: CVSSEEHTYGYTF. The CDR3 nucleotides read TGTGTCAGCAGTGAAGAACACACCTATGGCTACACCTTC.

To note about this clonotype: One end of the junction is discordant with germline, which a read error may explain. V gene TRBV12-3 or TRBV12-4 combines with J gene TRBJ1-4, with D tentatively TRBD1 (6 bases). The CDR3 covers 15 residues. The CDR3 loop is CASTKHGGQREKRFF. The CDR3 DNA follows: TGTGCCAGCACCAAACATGGCGGACAGCGGGAAAAACGGTTTTTT.

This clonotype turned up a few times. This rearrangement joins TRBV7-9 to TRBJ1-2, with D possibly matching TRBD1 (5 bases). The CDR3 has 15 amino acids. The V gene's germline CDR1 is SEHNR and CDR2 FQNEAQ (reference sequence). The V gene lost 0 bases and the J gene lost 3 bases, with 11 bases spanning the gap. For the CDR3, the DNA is TGTGCCAGCAGCTTAGCCCTGGGAGGGGACTATGGCTACACCTTC. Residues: CASSLALGGDYGYTF.

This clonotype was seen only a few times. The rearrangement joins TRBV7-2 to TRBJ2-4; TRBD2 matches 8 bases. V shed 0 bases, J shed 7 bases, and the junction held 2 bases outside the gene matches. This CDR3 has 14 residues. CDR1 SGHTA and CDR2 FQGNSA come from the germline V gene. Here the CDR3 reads CTSSLAAGENIQYF. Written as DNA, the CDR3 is TGTACCAGCAGCTTAGCAGCGGGAGAGAACATTCAGTACTTC.

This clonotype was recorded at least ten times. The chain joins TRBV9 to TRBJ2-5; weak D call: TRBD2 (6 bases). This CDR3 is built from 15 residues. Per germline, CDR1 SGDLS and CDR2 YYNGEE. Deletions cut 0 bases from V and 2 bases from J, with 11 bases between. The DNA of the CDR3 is TGTGCCAGCAGCGTAGATTCGGGGAGGCAAGAGACCCAGTACTTC. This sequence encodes CASSVDSGRQETQYF.

The CDR3 region has the DNA TGCAGCGTAAGACTAGCCCTGGTTGACTACGAGCAGTACTTC. Translation: CSVRLALVDYEQYF. The chain links TRBV29-1 to TRBJ2-7; 7 positions match TRBD2. From germline, CDR1 is SQVTM and CDR2 ANQGSEA. V was clipped by 6 bases and J by 3 bases; unmatched bases: 11. CDR3 size: 14 residues.

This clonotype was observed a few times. CDR3 bases: TGCGCCAGCAGCTACGACCCAGGGCGTGGAGAAAAACTGTTTTTT. Translated, it gives CASSYDPGRGEKLFF. The chain carries TRBV5-1 and TRBJ1-4, with TRBD1 as a possible D gene (5 bases). From germline, CDR1 is SGHRS and CDR2 YFSETQ. This CDR3 region has 15 residues. Trimming stripped 3 bases from V and 8 bases from J, with 17 bases between.

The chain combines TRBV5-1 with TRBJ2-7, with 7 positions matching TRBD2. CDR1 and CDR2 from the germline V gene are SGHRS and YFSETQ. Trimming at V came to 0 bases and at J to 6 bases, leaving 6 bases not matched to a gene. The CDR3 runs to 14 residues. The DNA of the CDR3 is TGCGCCAGCAGCTTGGGAGGGACTAAACTCGAGCAGTACTTC. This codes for CASSLGGTKLEQYF.

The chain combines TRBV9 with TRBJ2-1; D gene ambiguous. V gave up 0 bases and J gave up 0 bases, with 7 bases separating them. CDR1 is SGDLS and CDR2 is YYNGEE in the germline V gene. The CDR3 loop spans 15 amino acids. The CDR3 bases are TGTGCCAGCAGCGTAGAGCTGAGCTCCTACAATGAGCAGTTCTTC. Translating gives CASSVELSSYNEQFF.

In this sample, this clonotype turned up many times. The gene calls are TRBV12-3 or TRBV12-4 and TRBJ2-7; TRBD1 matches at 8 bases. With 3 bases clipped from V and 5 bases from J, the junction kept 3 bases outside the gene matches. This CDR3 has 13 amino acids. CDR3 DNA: TGTGCCAGCAGTTTTGACAGGGGAGACGAGCAGTACTTC. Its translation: CASSFDRGDEQYF.